These T cell receptor beta chains were read from a single sample in a study of TIL therapy for anti-PD-1-resistant metastatic lung cancer. Method: immunoSEQ multiplex PCR; TCRdb's copy keeps in-frame clones and lacks some. The sample holds about 100,000 clones, 65% seen once. The material was tumor tissue, obtained at baseline. Every receptor here comes from a person aged 25-79 years with non-small cell lung cancer. CDR3s include the opening cysteine and the closing phenylalanine or tryptophan. The D gene is left open where the match is weak. Size tells how often a clone was seen (once, few, many) or the class of an expanded clone, and some rows leave it out.

CDR3 DNA: TGCGCCAGCAGACTCGGACAGGGAGAGAGCACTGAAGCTTTCTTT; CDR3 protein: CASRLGQGESTEAFF; clone size: .; D gene: TRBD1; J gene: TRBJ1-1; V gene: TRBV5-1; CDR3 length: 15
CDR3 DNA: TGCGCCAGCAGAGGACAGGGGGATAATTCACCCCTCCACTTT; CDR3 protein: CASRGQGDNSPLHF; clone size: .; D gene: TRBD1; J gene: TRBJ1-6; V gene: TRBV10-2; CDR3 length: 14
CDR3 DNA: TGTGCCAGCAGTACCTCCGGGACAGGGATCGAGCAGTACTTC; CDR3 protein: CASSTSGTGIEQYF; clone size: .; D gene: TRBD1; J gene: TRBJ2-7; V gene: TRBV6-5; CDR3 length: 14
CDR3 DNA: TGTGCCAGCCTGCCCCCTGGGGCCAACGTCCTGACTTTC; CDR3 protein: CASLPPGANVLTF; clone size: .; D gene: .; J gene: TRBJ2-6; V gene: TRBV6-6; CDR3 length: 13
CDR3 DNA: TGTGCCATCCATCCGACAGGGAGGAACTATGGCTACACCTTC; CDR3 protein: CAIHPTGRNYGYTF; clone size: .; D gene: TRBD1; J gene: TRBJ1-2; V gene: TRBV10-3; CDR3 length: 14
CDR3 DNA: TGTGCCAGCAGCTTCCCGGCGAAGGTTGCGGGCCCCTTTCCCGCCGAACACCGGGGAGCTGTTTTT; CDR3 protein: CASSFPAKVAGPFPAEHRGAVF; clone size: .; D gene: .; J gene: TRBJ2-2; V gene: TRBV7-3; CDR3 length: 22
CDR3 DNA: TGCAGTGCTAGGGGGAGGGACGAGCAGTTCTTC; CDR3 protein: CSARGRDEQFF; clone size: .; D gene: TRBD2; J gene: TRBJ2-1; V gene: TRBV20-1; CDR3 length: 11
CDR3 DNA: TGCAGCTCCCCCTGGGGCAATGAGCAGTTCTTC; CDR3 protein: CSSPWGNEQFF; clone size: .; D gene: .; J gene: TRBJ2-1; V gene: TRBV29-1; CDR3 length: 11
CDR3 DNA: TGTGCCAGTAACCAGAGGGGGGCCGGGGAGCTGTTTTTT; CDR3 protein: CASNQRGAGELFF; clone size: .; D gene: .; J gene: TRBJ2-2; V gene: TRBV6-5; CDR3 length: 13
CDR3 DNA: TGTGCCAGCAGCCCTATACAAGCGAACACCGGGGAGCTGTTTTTT; CDR3 protein: CASSPIQANTGELFF; clone size: .; D gene: .; J gene: TRBJ2-2; V gene: TRBV6-6; CDR3 length: 15
CDR3 DNA: TGTGCCAGCAGCCCTGTAGGGGAGACCCAGTACTTC; CDR3 protein: CASSPVGETQYF; clone size: .; D gene: .; J gene: TRBJ2-5; V gene: TRBV7-6; CDR3 length: 12
CDR3 DNA: TGTGCCAGCAGTATTCGACAGAGTGGCTACACCTTC; CDR3 protein: CASSIRQSGYTF; clone size: .; D gene: .; J gene: TRBJ1-2; V gene: TRBV5-6; CDR3 length: 12
CDR3 DNA: TGTGCCAGCAGTGGGTTACTAGCGGGGTCCTACAATGAGCAGTTCTTC; CDR3 protein: CASSGLLAGSYNEQFF; clone size: .; D gene: TRBD2; J gene: TRBJ2-1; V gene: TRBV6-1; CDR3 length: 16
CDR3 DNA: TGTGCCAGCAGCTCAACCGGGACTAGCGGGTACAATGAGCAGTTCTTC; CDR3 protein: CASSSTGTSGYNEQFF; clone size: .; D gene: TRBD2; J gene: TRBJ2-1; V gene: TRBV7-2; CDR3 length: 16
CDR3 DNA: TGTGCCAGCAGCTTGGCCTTAGCGGGGGGCGGGACCGGGGAGCTGTTTTTT; CDR3 protein: CASSLALAGGGTGELFF; clone size: .; D gene: TRBD2; J gene: TRBJ2-2; V gene: TRBV5-4; CDR3 length: 17
CDR3 DNA: TGTGCCAGCAGTCTGGGACCAAGTGGGCCTAACTATGGCTACACCTTC; CDR3 protein: CASSLGPSGPNYGYTF; clone size: .; D gene: .; J gene: TRBJ1-2; V gene: TRBV28; CDR3 length: 16
CDR3 DNA: TGCAGCGTTGAAGCGGCAAGGTGGGCAGTAAGGGCCAAAAACATTCAGTACTTC; CDR3 protein: CSVEAARWAVRAKNIQYF; clone size: .; D gene: .; J gene: TRBJ2-4; V gene: TRBV29-1; CDR3 length: 18
CDR3 DNA: TGTGCCAGCAGCGTAGACCGAACTAGCGGGAGTAGGCCCTACAATGAGCAGTTCTTC; CDR3 protein: CASSVDRTSGSRPYNEQFF; clone size: .; D gene: TRBD2; J gene: TRBJ2-1; V gene: TRBV9; CDR3 length: 19
CDR3 DNA: TGCGCCAGCAGCTTGGGACCGGAAAATGAGCAGTTCTTC; CDR3 protein: CASSLGPENEQFF; clone size: .; D gene: .; J gene: TRBJ2-1; V gene: TRBV5-1; CDR3 length: 13
CDR3 DNA: TGTGCCAGCACCCCCCTTCGGGCAGCCCGAATGAACACTGAAGCTTTCTTT; CDR3 protein: CASTPLRAARMNTEAFF; clone size: .; D gene: .; J gene: TRBJ1-1; V gene: TRBV6-2/TRBV6-3; CDR3 length: 17
CDR3 DNA: TGCGCCAGCAGCTTGGGAACCACAACAGGGAATGAGCAGTTCTTC; CDR3 protein: CASSLGTTTGNEQFF; clone size: .; D gene: .; J gene: TRBJ2-1; V gene: TRBV5-1; CDR3 length: 15
CDR3 DNA: TGCGCCAGCAGCCAACGGGTCGGAGAGACCCAGTACTTC; CDR3 protein: CASSQRVGETQYF; clone size: .; D gene: .; J gene: TRBJ2-5; V gene: TRBV4-3; CDR3 length: 13
CDR3 DNA: TGTGCCAGCAGCATATCAGGGGCCACAGATACGCAGTATTTT; CDR3 protein: CASSISGATDTQYF; clone size: once; D gene: .; J gene: TRBJ2-3; V gene: TRBV5-5; CDR3 length: 14
CDR3 DNA: TGTGCCAGCAGATCAGGGGGAGGGGCCTTAAACTATGGCTACACCTTC; CDR3 protein: CASRSGGGALNYGYTF; clone size: once; D gene: TRBD1; J gene: TRBJ1-2; V gene: TRBV7-2; CDR3 length: 16
CDR3 DNA: TGTGCCAGCAGGACAGGGGGTCGGAACACTGAAGCTTTCTTT; CDR3 protein: CASRTGGRNTEAFF; clone size: .; D gene: TRBD1; J gene: TRBJ1-1; V gene: TRBV28; CDR3 length: 14
CDR3 DNA: TGTGCCAGCAGTGTGATAGGGAGGAATCAGCCCCAGCATTTT; CDR3 protein: CASSVIGRNQPQHF; clone size: .; D gene: .; J gene: TRBJ1-5; V gene: TRBV6-4; CDR3 length: 14
CDR3 DNA: TGTGCCAGCAGCCAAGATCAGTCAGGGGGAGGTAATTCACCCCTCCACTTT; CDR3 protein: CASSQDQSGGGNSPLHF; clone size: .; D gene: TRBD1; J gene: TRBJ1-6; V gene: TRBV4-2; CDR3 length: 17
CDR3 DNA: TGTGCCACCAGGGTGGGGCAGGCAGGCAATGAGCAGTTCTTC; CDR3 protein: CATRVGQAGNEQFF; clone size: few; D gene: .; J gene: TRBJ2-1; V gene: TRBV7-2; CDR3 length: 14
CDR3 DNA: TGTGCCAGCAGTTACGCAGGGGACGGCTACACCTTC; CDR3 protein: CASSYAGDGYTF; clone size: .; D gene: .; J gene: TRBJ1-2; V gene: TRBV6-6; CDR3 length: 12
CDR3 DNA: TGTGCCACCAGCAGAGACAAGTGGGGAACCGGGGAGCTGTTTTTT; CDR3 protein: CATSRDKWGTGELFF; clone size: few; D gene: .; J gene: TRBJ2-2; V gene: TRBV15; CDR3 length: 15
CDR3 DNA: TGTGCCAGCAGCCGGGGACAGGGGGAAGCTGAAGCTTTCTTT; CDR3 protein: CASSRGQGEAEAFF; clone size: .; D gene: TRBD1; J gene: TRBJ1-1; V gene: TRBV7-8; CDR3 length: 14
CDR3 DNA: TGCAGCGTTGACAGGGTAGCGGGCACAGATACGCAGTATTTT; CDR3 protein: CSVDRVAGTDTQYF; clone size: few; D gene: .; J gene: TRBJ2-3; V gene: TRBV29-1; CDR3 length: 14
CDR3 DNA: TGTGCCAGCAGAGGGGGCAATCAGCCCCAGCATTTT; CDR3 protein: CASRGGNQPQHF; clone size: .; D gene: .; J gene: TRBJ1-5; V gene: TRBV27; CDR3 length: 12
CDR3 DNA: TGTGCCAGCAGTGGGGTCGGGGCTAAACGAGAGACCCAGTACTTC; CDR3 protein: CASSGVGAKRETQYF; clone size: .; D gene: .; J gene: TRBJ2-5; V gene: TRBV2; CDR3 length: 15
CDR3 DNA: TGCAGTGCTAGTAGCGGGGGGATGACAGATACGCAGTATTTT; CDR3 protein: CSASSGGMTDTQYF; clone size: .; D gene: TRBD2; J gene: TRBJ2-3; V gene: TRBV20-1; CDR3 length: 14
CDR3 DNA: TGTGCCAGCAGCGTAGTTGGCAGGGAAGCAGATACGCAGTATTTT; CDR3 protein: CASSVVGREADTQYF; clone size: .; D gene: .; J gene: TRBJ2-3; V gene: TRBV9; CDR3 length: 15
CDR3 DNA: TGTGCCAGCAGCTTAGGTCCGCAACGGGAGGGCGGCTACACCTTC; CDR3 protein: CASSLGPQREGGYTF; clone size: few; D gene: .; J gene: TRBJ1-2; V gene: TRBV7-9; CDR3 length: 15
CDR3 DNA: TGTGCCAGCAGTTCGGGGGGACTCTATGGCTACACCTTC; CDR3 protein: CASSSGGLYGYTF; clone size: .; D gene: .; J gene: TRBJ1-2; V gene: TRBV12-3/TRBV12-4; CDR3 length: 13
CDR3 DNA: TGTGCCAGCAGTTCCACAGGGGGGGGACGGACCCAGTACTTC; CDR3 protein: CASSSTGGGRTQYF; clone size: .; D gene: .; J gene: TRBJ2-5; V gene: TRBV6-5; CDR3 length: 14
CDR3 DNA: TGCGCCAGCAGCAGTCTCCCCGGTAATTCACCCCTCCACTTT; CDR3 protein: CASSSLPGNSPLHF; clone size: medium-sized; D gene: .; J gene: TRBJ1-6; V gene: TRBV4-1; CDR3 length: 14
CDR3 DNA: TGTGCCAGCAGTGCGGGACACGCGGCTAGCACAGATACGCAGTATTTT; CDR3 protein: CASSAGHAASTDTQYF; clone size: .; D gene: .; J gene: TRBJ2-3; V gene: TRBV6-2/TRBV6-3; CDR3 length: 16
CDR3 DNA: TGCGCCAGCAGTCAAGAACAGGGGCTAAAGACCCAGTACTTC; CDR3 protein: CASSQEQGLKTQYF; clone size: .; D gene: TRBD1; J gene: TRBJ2-5; V gene: TRBV23-1; CDR3 length: 14
CDR3 DNA: TGTGCCAGCAGCCAGATGGGACAGGGAATATCACCCCTCCACTTT; CDR3 protein: CASSQMGQGISPLHF; clone size: .; D gene: TRBD1; J gene: TRBJ1-6; V gene: TRBV3-1/TRBV3-2; CDR3 length: 15
CDR3 DNA: TGTGCCAGCTCAGGCCCAAATACGCAGTATTTT; CDR3 protein: CASSGPNTQYF; clone size: .; D gene: .; J gene: TRBJ2-3; V gene: TRBV2; CDR3 length: 11
CDR3 DNA: TGTGCCAGCAGCTTAAGAGGGGGGGCTTATGGGACGGAGACCCAGTACTTC; CDR3 protein: CASSLRGGAYGTETQYF; clone size: few; D gene: .; J gene: TRBJ2-5; V gene: TRBV7-9; CDR3 length: 17
CDR3 DNA: TGTGCCAGCAGTTCCCAGGGGGGGTCCTACGAGCAGTACTTC; CDR3 protein: CASSSQGGSYEQYF; clone size: once; D gene: .; J gene: TRBJ2-7; V gene: TRBV27; CDR3 length: 14
CDR3 DNA: TGTGCCAGCAGCCTCGGGACAGGGTATGGCTACACCTTC; CDR3 protein: CASSLGTGYGYTF; clone size: few; D gene: TRBD1; J gene: TRBJ1-2; V gene: TRBV7-2; CDR3 length: 13
CDR3 DNA: TGTGCCAGCAGTTCCCGGTTGGGGAATTACGGGCAGTACTTC; CDR3 protein: CASSSRLGNYGQYF; clone size: .; D gene: .; J gene: TRBJ2-7; V gene: TRBV28; CDR3 length: 14